This T cell receptor (beta chain) derives from a study of PD-L1 blockade in urothelial cancer (TCRdb year 2017). With respect to the entire study: All patients started therapy in about 2014 and received atezolizumab 1,200 mg intravenously every 3 weeks. Durable clinical benefit was defined as progression-free survival longer than 6 months, and TCR features were also tested against progression-free and overall survival. Blood samples gave median yields of approximately 130,000 T cells and 82,636 unique TCRs, along with a median clonality of 0.080. Pretreatment blood TCR-seq was available for about 30 patients, at least one posttreatment blood collection was obtained for around 24 patients, and tumor TCR-seq was available for around 24 patients. In the same patients who had TCR sequencing, pretreatment tumors also underwent whole exome sequencing and RNA sequencing. TCR sequencing covered pretreatment tumor samples and matched, serially collected peripheral blood taken before and after atezolizumab treatment. Blood samples were analyzed at two time points: 3 weeks after treatment start (second dose) and 6 weeks after treatment start. Patients had an ECOG performance status of 0 or 1 and had received between 0 and 3 prior chemotherapy regimens. About 85% of the 29 patients were males with bladder-origin urothelial cancer, and about two thirds of the roughly 30 reported a prior smoking history. Durable clinical benefit was achieved by nine patients and was not achieved by 20 patients. Somatic, immune and clinical correlates of response to PD-L1 blockade with atezolizumab in urothelial cancer were the focus of an exploratory multi-omic analysis.

Paper-wide results and their limitations: Greater expansion of tumor-associated TCR clones in peripheral blood 3 weeks after the start of treatment was observed in patients with durable benefit (n ≈ 24, p = 0.022). A pretreatment peripheral blood TCR clonality below the median was linked to improved progression-free and overall survival. Because the sample size was small (n ≈ 31) and many exploratory analyses were performed, the results are intended to be hypothesis-generating.

The time point label corresponds to: pretreatment peripheral blood. A total of roughly 30 patients with locally advanced or metastatic urothelial carcinoma, treated at Memorial Sloan Kettering on a trial protocol, made up the cohort. Peripheral blood mononuclear cells were collected pretreatment and during treatment, at between 1 and 8 total time points per patient. The Qiagen DNeasy Blood extraction kit was used to purify genomic DNA from total PBMCs and tumor samples. PBMCs were collected pretreatment and during treatment, and were isolated and stored as previously described. This clone was recorded a few times. Its binding antigen is unknown. No much larger clonotype is one base removed from it; base qualities were not supplied. To estimate absolute template abundance from read counts, synthetic TCR analog templates were spiked into each PCR. The immunoSEQ assay used bias-controlled V and J gene primers to amplify TCRbeta CDR3 regions from genomic DNA. Sequencing of rearranged TCRbeta segments was performed at approximately 20X coverage. Per the authors' processing: Clustering was used to correct sequencing errors, and CDR3s were annotated against IMGT to assign V, D and J genes. Downstream analyses used only productive TCRbeta rearrangements and left out out-of-frame or stop-codon sequences. Clonality was calculated as one minus the Shannon entropy normalized by the log of the number of unique productive sequences. Clones differing between time points or between blood and tumor were identified using Fisher's exact test with Benjamini-Hochberg correction, with an adjusted p below 0.01 applied as the threshold. TCRdb took this table from immuneACCESS and kept in-frame rearrangements with V and J called. Such tables lack part of the clones; where checked against another copy, unresolved V genes explain under half of the gap, and the rest is unexplained. V, J and clone size derive from that table, while D and trimming were established from the DNA sequence. The sample table lists under 95,000 clones, 70% to 90% of them with a count of one. The ten largest make up under 15% of the sample.

The material sequenced was PBMCs, taken around atezolizumab (anti-PD-L1) treatment. The clonotype was recovered from a man in his sixties with urothelial cancer.

Here is the DNA: TGTGCCAGCATCGGGACAGAAACCTCACCCCTCCACTTT. It translates as CASIGTETSPLHF. The receptor chain draws on TRBV2 and TRBJ1-6; 7 middle bases align to TRBD1. Trimming takes 7 bases off V and 10 bases off J; junction bases not matched to a gene: 7. Taken from the germline V gene, the CDR1 and CDR2 loops are SNHLY and FYNNEI. The CDR3 runs 13 residues from the cysteine to the phenylalanine. Of all the DNA, just the CDR3 is kept, 39 bases in frame from base 1.